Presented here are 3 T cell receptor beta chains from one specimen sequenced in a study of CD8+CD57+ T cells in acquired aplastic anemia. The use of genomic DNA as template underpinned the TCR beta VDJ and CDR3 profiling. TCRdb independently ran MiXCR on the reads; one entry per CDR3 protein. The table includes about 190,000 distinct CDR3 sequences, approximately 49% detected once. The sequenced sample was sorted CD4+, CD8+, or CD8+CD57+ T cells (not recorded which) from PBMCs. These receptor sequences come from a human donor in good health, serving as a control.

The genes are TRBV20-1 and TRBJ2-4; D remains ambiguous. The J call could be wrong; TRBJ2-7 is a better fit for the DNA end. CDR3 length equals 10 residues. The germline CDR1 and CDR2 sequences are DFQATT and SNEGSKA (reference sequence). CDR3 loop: CSAGRYEQYF. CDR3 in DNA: TGCAGTGCTGGGCGATACGAGCAGTACTTC.

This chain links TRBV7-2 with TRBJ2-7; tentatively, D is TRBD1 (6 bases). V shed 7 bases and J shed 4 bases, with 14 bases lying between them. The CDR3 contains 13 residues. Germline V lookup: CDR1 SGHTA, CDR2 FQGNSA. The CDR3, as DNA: TGTGCCAGCACCACGACGGACAGATACGAGCAGTACTTC. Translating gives CASTTTDRYEQYF.

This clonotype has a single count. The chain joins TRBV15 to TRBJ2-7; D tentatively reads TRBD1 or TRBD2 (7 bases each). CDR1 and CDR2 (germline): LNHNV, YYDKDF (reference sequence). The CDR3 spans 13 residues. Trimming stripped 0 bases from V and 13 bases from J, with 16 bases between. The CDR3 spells CATSRDPGGVPYF. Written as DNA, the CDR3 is TGTGCCACCAGCAGAGATCCAGGGGGGGTACCTTACTTC.